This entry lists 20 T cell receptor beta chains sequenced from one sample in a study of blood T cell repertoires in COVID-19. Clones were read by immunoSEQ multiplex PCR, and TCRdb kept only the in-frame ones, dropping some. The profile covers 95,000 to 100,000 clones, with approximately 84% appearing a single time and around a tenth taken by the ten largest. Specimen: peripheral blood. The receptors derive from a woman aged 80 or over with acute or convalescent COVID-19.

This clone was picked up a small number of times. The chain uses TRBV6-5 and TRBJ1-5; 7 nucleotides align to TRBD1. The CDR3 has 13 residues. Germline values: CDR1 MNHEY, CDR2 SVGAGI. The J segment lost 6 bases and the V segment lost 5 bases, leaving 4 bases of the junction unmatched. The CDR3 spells CASSTAGGQPQHF. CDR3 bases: TGTGCCAGCAGTACGGCAGGGGGTCAGCCCCAGCATTTT.

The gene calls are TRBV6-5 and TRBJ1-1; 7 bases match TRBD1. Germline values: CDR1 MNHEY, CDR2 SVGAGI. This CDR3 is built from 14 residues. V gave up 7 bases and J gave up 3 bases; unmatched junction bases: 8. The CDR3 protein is CASTETGWDTEAFF. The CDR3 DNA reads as TGTGCCAGCACCGAGACAGGGTGGGACACTGAAGCTTTCTTT.

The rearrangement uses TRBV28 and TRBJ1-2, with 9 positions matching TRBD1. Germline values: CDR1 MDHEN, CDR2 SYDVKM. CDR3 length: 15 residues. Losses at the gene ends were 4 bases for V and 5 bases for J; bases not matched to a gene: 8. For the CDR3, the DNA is TGTGCCAGCAGTTACAGGGGGCGGTTGTGGTATGGCTACACCTTC. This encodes CASSYRGRLWYGYTF.

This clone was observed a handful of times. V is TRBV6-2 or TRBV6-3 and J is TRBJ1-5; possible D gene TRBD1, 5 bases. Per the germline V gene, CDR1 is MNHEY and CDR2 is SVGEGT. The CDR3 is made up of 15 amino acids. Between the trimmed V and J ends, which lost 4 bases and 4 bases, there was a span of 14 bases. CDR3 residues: CASSWRDRRNQPQHF. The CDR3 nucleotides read TGTGCCAGCAGTTGGAGGGACCGACGGAATCAGCCCCAGCATTTT.

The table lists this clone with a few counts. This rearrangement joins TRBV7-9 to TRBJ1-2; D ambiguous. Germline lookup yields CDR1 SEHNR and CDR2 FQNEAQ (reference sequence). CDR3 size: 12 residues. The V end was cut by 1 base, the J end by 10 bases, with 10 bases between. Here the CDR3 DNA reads TGTGCCAGCAGCTTAGTCGGGAGCGACTACACCTTC. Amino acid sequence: CASSLVGSDYTF.

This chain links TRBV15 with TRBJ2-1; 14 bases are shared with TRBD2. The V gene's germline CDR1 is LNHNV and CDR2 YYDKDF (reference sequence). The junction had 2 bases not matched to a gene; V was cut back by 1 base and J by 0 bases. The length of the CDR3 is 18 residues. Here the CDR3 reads CATSRATSGGASYNEQFF. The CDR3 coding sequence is TGTGCCACCAGCAGAGCGACTAGCGGGGGGGCCTCCTACAATGAGCAGTTCTTC.

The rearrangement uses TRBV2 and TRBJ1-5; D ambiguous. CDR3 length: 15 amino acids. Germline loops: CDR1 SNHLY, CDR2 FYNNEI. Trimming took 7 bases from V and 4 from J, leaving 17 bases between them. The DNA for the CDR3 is TGTGCCAGCAAGCAGAGCATGGGCCAGAATCAGCCCCAGCATTTT. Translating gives CASKQSMGQNQPQHF.

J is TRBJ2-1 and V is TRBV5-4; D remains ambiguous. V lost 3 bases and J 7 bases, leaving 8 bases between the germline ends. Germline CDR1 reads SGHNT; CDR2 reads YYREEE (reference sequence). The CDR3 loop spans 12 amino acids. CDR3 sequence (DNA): TGTGCCAGCAGCTCACCTAGGAATGAGCAGTTCTTC. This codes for CASSSPRNEQFF.

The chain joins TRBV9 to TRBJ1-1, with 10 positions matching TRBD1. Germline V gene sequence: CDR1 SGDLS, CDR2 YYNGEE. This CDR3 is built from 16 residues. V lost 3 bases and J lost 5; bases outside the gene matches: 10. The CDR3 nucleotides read TGTGCCAGCAGCGCCGGGACAGGGGTAGGAAGGACTGAAGCTTTCTTT. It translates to CASSAGTGVGRTEAFF.

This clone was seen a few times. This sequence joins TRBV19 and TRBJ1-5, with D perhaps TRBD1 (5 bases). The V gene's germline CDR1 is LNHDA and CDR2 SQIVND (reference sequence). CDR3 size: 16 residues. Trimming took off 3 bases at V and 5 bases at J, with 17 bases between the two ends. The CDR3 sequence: CASSMEGADTHQPQHF. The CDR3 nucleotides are TGTGCCAGTAGTATGGAGGGTGCGGACACCCATCAGCCCCAGCATTTT.

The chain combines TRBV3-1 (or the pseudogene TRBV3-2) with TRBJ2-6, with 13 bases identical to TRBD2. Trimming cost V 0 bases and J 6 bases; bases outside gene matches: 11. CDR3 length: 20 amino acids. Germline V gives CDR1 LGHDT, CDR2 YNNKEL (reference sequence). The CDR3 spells CASSQEPGLAGRRAANVLTF. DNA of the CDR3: TGTGCCAGCAGCCAAGAGCCGGGACTAGCGGGGCGGCGTGCGGCCAACGTCCTGACTTTC.

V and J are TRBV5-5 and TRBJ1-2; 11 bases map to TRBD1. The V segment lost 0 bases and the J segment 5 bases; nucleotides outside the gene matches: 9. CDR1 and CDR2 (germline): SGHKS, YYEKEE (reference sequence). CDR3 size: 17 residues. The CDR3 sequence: CASSLGISGQGAYGYTF. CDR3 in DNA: TGTGCCAGCAGCTTGGGGATCAGTGGACAGGGGGCTTATGGCTACACCTTC.

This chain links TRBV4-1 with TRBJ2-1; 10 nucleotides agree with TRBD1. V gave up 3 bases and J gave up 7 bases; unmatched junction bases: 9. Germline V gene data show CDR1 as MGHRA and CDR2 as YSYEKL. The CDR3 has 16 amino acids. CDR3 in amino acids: CASSQSPGQGWNEQFF. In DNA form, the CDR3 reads TGCGCCAGCAGCCAGAGTCCGGGACAGGGGTGGAATGAGCAGTTCTTC.

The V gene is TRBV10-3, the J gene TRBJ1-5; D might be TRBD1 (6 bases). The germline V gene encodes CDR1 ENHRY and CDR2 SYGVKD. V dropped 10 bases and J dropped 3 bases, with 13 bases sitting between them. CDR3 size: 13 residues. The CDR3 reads CARRQATNQPQHF. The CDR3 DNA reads TGTGCCAGAAGACAGGCGACCAATCAGCCCCAGCATTTT.

The DNA for the CDR3 is TGTGCCAGCAGCACCGGGACAGGGGGCGGGTGGCATGGCTACACCTTC. This sequence encodes CASSTGTGGGWHGYTF. The V call is TRBV28, the J call TRBJ1-2; 12 bases are a match to TRBD1. The germline CDR1 and CDR2 sequences are MDHEN and SYDVKM. V was clipped by 6 bases and J by 6 bases; unmatched bases: 11. This CDR3 is built from 16 residues.

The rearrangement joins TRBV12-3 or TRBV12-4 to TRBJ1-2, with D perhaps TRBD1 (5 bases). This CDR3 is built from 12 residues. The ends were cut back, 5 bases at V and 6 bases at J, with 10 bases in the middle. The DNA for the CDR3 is TGTGCCAGCAGTCCGCGGGGGAATGGCTACACCTTC. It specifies CASSPRGNGYTF.

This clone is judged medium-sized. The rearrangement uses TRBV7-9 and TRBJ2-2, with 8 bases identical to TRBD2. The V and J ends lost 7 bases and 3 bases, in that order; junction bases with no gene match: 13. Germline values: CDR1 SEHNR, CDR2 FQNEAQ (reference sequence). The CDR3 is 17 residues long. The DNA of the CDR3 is TGTGCCAGCACCGGGGGGGCGGGGGGCCAGGACACCGGGGAGCTGTTTTTT. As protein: CASTGGAGGQDTGELFF. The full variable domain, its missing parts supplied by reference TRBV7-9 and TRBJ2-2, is DTGVSQNPRHKITKRGQNVTFRCDPISEHNRLYWYRQTLGQGPEFLTYFQNEAQLEKSRLLSDRFSAERPKGSFSTLEIQRTEQGDSAMYLCASTGGAGGQDTGELFFGEGSRLTVL.

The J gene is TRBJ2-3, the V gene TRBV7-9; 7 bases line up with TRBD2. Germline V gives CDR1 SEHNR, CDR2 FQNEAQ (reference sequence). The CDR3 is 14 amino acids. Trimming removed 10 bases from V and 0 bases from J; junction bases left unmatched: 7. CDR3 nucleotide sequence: TGTGCCACGACTGGGCGGGGGAGCACAGATACGCAGTATTTT. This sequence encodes CATTGRGSTDTQYF. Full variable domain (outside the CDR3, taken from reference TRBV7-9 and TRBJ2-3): DTGVSQNPRHKITKRGQNVTFRCDPISEHNRLYWYRQTLGQGPEFLTYFQNEAQLEKSRLLSDRFSAERPKGSFSTLEIQRTEQGDSAMYLCATTGRGSTDTQYFGPGTRLTVL.

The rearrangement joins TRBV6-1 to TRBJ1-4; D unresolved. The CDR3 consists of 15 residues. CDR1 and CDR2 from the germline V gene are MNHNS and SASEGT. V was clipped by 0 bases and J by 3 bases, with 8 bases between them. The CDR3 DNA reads TGTGCCAGCAGTGAAGCGTCCGTAGCTAATGAAAAACTGTTTTTT. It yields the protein CASSEASVANEKLFF.

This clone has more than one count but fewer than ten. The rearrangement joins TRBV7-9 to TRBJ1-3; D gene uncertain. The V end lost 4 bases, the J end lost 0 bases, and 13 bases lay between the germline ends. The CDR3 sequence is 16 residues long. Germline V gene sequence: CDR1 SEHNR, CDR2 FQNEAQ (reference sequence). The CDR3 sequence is CASSSPGGSSGNTIYF. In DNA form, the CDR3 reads TGTGCCAGCAGCTCCCCGGGAGGGTCCTCTGGAAACACCATATATTTT.